These T cell receptor beta chains were read from a single sample in a study of blood T cells in healthy people across ages. TCRdb passed the 5' RACE reads through MiXCR, listing each CDR3 protein once. This sample carries approximately 810,000 distinct CDR3 sequences, 35% to 40% of them seen once, and the ten largest clones take approximately 13%. Sequencing used blood. The receptor set was obtained from a young man in good health. Each CDR3 is given with its conserved first and last residue. A D gene is named only where the DNA matches it firmly. A clone size is listed for some rows: how often the clone was seen (once, few, many), or a class if it is expanded.

V gene	J gene	clone size	D gene	CDR3 protein	CDR3 DNA
TRBV7-2	TRBJ1-2	many	TRBD1	CASSSGQGANYGYTF	TGTGCCAGCAGCTCCGGACAGGGGGCTAACTATGGCTACACCTTC
TRBV5-5	TRBJ1-6	-	TRBD1	CASSFSVGVTGGWPPLHF	TGTGCCAGCAGCTTTTCGGTTGGGGTCACAGGGGGCTGGCCACCCCTCCACTTT
TRBV6-2/TRBV6-3	TRBJ2-5	few	TRBD2	CASSYSPTSGLYNEQYF	TGTGCCAGCAGTTACTCTCCTACTAGCGGCCTCTACAATGAGCAGTACTTC
TRBV4-3	TRBJ2-7	-	-	CASSDGWGQYYNEQYF	TGCGCCAGCAGCGACGGTTGGGGCCAGTATTACAATGAGCAGTACTTC
TRBV27	TRBJ2-3	many	TRBD2	CASSPLAGGPVSTDTQYF	TGTGCCAGCAGTCCGCTAGCGGGGGGCCCCGTTAGCACAGATACGCAGTATTTT
TRBV10-3	TRBJ1-2	few	-	CAISASYGYTF	TGTGCCATCAGTGCTAGCTATGGCTACACCTTC
TRBV10-3	TRBJ1-2	-	TRBD1	CAHRDRDIGYTF	TGTGCCCACCGGGACAGGGACATTGGCTACACCTTC
TRBV3-1	TRBJ2-1	-	TRBD2	CASSQVLKLASEQFF	TGTGCCAGCAGCCAAGTCCTTAAACTAGCGAGTGAGCAGTTCTTC
TRBV4-3	TRBJ2-1	few	-	CASSHLGNEQFF	TGCGCCAGCAGCCATTTGGGCAATGAGCAGTTCTTC
TRBV30	TRBJ2-3	-	TRBD1	CAWSGGQGFTDTQYF	TGTGCCTGGAGTGGCGGACAGGGGTTCACAGATACGCAGTATTTT
TRBV15	TRBJ2-7	-	-	CATSLGVSYEQYF	TGTGCCACCAGCCTGGGGGTTTCCTACGAGCAGTACTTC
TRBV12-3/TRBV12-4	TRBJ2-5	many	TRBD1	CASSKTGGLETQYF	TGTGCCAGCAGTAAAACAGGGGGCCTGGAGACCCAGTACTTC
TRBV12-3/TRBV12-4	TRBJ2-7	many	TRBD1	CASNQGGQGSYEQYF	TGTGCCAGCAATCAGGGGGGACAGGGTTCCTACGAGCAGTACTTC
TRBV27	TRBJ1-1	-	TRBD1	CASRRQGLNTEAFF	TGTGCCAGCAGACGACAGGGACTGAACACTGAAGCTTTCTTT
TRBV29-1	TRBJ1-1	-	-	CSVCLGWGTEAFF	TGCAGCGTTTGTTTGGGGTGGGGGACTGAAGCTTTCTTT
TRBV4-2	TRBJ1-5	-	-	CASSPSGTSFNQPQHF	TGTGCCAGCAGCCCATCCGGGACAAGCTTCAATCAGCCCCAGCATTTT
TRBV3-1	TRBJ1-4	-	-	CASRPPGEGEKLFF	TGTGCCAGCAGGCCCCCGGGGGAAGGAGAAAAACTGTTTTTT
TRBV6-6	TRBJ1-1	few	TRBD1	CASSLGQQYTEAFF	TGTGCCAGCAGTTTGGGACAGCAATACACTGAAGCTTTCTTT
TRBV12-3/TRBV12-4	TRBJ1-6	-	TRBD1	CASSDRGYNSPLHF	TGTGCCAGCAGTGACAGGGGCTATAATTCACCCCTCCACTTT
TRBV28	TRBJ2-7	few	TRBD1	CASERGTGGAYEQYF	TGTGCCAGCGAGAGAGGGACAGGAGGAGCTTACGAGCAGTACTTC
TRBV6-5	TRBJ1-1	-	TRBD1	CAATGGTEAFF	TGTGCCGCTACAGGGGGCACTGAAGCTTTCTTT
TRBV25-1	TRBJ2-3	-	-	CASSEKLLLRGTHTDTQYF	TGTGCCAGCAGTGAGAAACTCCTCCTCAGGGGAACCCACACAGATACGCAGTATTTT
TRBV12-3/TRBV12-4	TRBJ1-1	few	-	CASSSMGGVDRSEAFF	TGTGCCAGCAGTTCCATGGGTGGGGTCGACCGATCCGAAGCTTTCTTT